Given below is one T cell receptor (beta chain) in context. The CDR3 has 15 residues. V gave up 6 bases and J gave up 9 bases, with 18 bases separating them. CDR1 is MRHNA, CDR2 SNTAGT, per germline. TCRdb reprocessed the RT-PCR reads with MiXCR, giving one entry per CDR3 protein. The sample contains hundreds of thousands of distinct CDR3 sequences, 13% to 15% of which appear only once. The source is a female donor in good health, serving as a healthy control. The rearrangement uses TRBV6-4 and TRBJ2-6; a possible D gene is TRBD1 (6 bases). The specimen sequenced was memory CD4+ T cells from blood. CDR3 DNA sequence: TGTGCCAGCAGCCGGGACACACTGAGGAGCAACGTCCTGACTTTC. The encoded protein is CASSRDTLRSNVLTF.